These 10 T cell receptor beta chains were all obtained from the same sample, sequenced in a study of shared clonotypes between healthy human individuals. TCRdb's table, derived via immunoSEQ multiplex PCR, lists solely in-frame clones and lacks some. This table holds 400,000 to 600,000 clones, approximately 79% found once. The material sequenced was PBMCs. Receptors were obtained from a woman between 40 and 55 years old in good health. Some clones in this sample may be carry-over from other donors' samples.

This clone was observed once. The V and J genes are TRBV9 and TRBJ2-1, with 9 bases identical to TRBD2. The CDR3 contains 16 residues. Trimming took 0 bases from V and 8 from J; bases not matched to a gene: 9. Germline V gene sequence: CDR1 SGDLS, CDR2 YYNGEE. This CDR3 is CASSVARLAGPDEQFF. CDR3 bases: TGTGCCAGCAGCGTAGCTCGGCTAGCGGGACCGGATGAGCAGTTCTTC.

This chain uses TRBV5-1 with TRBJ2-1, with 9 nucleotides matching TRBD2. V lost 1 base, J lost 5 bases, and 4 bases stayed unmatched. Germline CDR1 and CDR2: SGHRS and YFSETQ. CDR3 size: 15 residues. The CDR3 here is CASSLISGSNNEQFF. CDR3 bases: TGCGCCAGCAGCTTGATTAGCGGGAGTAACAATGAGCAGTTCTTC.

This clone appeared a single time. The chain carries TRBV7-6 and TRBJ1-3, with 7 bases aligning to TRBD1. Germline trimming cut 5 bases from V and 0 bases from J; bases unmatched to any gene: 10. From germline, CDR1 is SGHVS and CDR2 FNYEAQ. This CDR3 is 17 amino acids long. DNA of the CDR3: TGTGCCAGCAGCGAAGACAGGGTGGGGGCCTCTGGAAACACCATATATTTT. Translated: CASSEDRVGASGNTIYF.

Comments on this clone: Other DNA sequences in the same sample also yield this CDR3. The DNA of the CDR3 is TGTGCCAGCAGCCACATCACAGATACGCAGTATTTT. Amino acid sequence: CASSHITDTQYF. The chain joins TRBV14 to TRBJ2-3, with D hard to call. V was clipped by 3 bases and J by 2 bases, with 3 bases between them. The CDR3 contains 12 residues. CDR1 and CDR2 (germline): SGHDN, FVKESK.

This rearrangement joins TRBV6-5 to TRBJ2-1, with 11 bases aligning to TRBD1. The trim removed 4 bases at V and 7 bases at J, leaving 6 bases unmatched. The CDR3 is 15 amino acids. Germline V gives CDR1 MNHEY, CDR2 SVGAGI. This CDR3 reads CASSSRDRGFNEQFF. The CDR3 coding sequence is TGTGCCAGCAGTTCTCGGGACAGGGGGTTTAATGAGCAGTTCTTC.

The chain combines TRBV6-6 with TRBJ2-1, with D possibly matching TRBD2 (6 bases). Germline V gives CDR1 MNHNY, CDR2 SVGAGI (reference sequence). V lost 7 bases and J lost 3, with 13 bases in between. This CDR3 is 14 amino acids long. This CDR3 reads CASTRGSNYNEQFF. In DNA, the CDR3 is TGTGCCAGCACCCGGGGGTCGAACTACAATGAGCAGTTCTTC.

The rearrangement joins TRBV7-9 to TRBJ1-3; tentative D call: TRBD1 (5 bases). Deletions cut 5 bases from V and 0 bases from J, with 14 bases between. This CDR3 comprises 16 residues. Germline-derived CDR1 and CDR2 are SEHNR and FQNEAQ (reference sequence). This CDR3 is CASSPPSGGSGNTIYF. Written as DNA, the CDR3 is TGTGCCAGCAGCCCACCCTCGGGGGGCTCTGGAAACACCATATATTTT.

Of note for this clone: Since a far larger clone is one base different, this is likely a read error. This chain uses TRBV29-1 with TRBJ1-2; D is undetermined. Germline V CDR1 and CDR2: SQVTM, ANQGSEA. This CDR3 spans 11 amino acids. The CDR3 DNA follows: TGCAGCGAGTCCTCAAACTATTGCTACACCTTC. This sequence encodes CSESSNYCYTF.

The V call is TRBV27, the J call TRBJ2-5; the match to TRBD1 covers 7 bases. From germline, CDR1 is MNHEY and CDR2 SMNVEV (reference sequence). V lost 1 base and J lost 5; bases outside the gene matches: 10. CDR3 size: 16 residues. The CDR3 reads CASSLLGTGQWETQYF. The DNA for the CDR3 is TGTGCCAGCAGTTTATTAGGGACGGGACAGTGGGAGACCCAGTACTTC.

V usage is TRBV28 and J usage is TRBJ1-3, with 9 bases identical to TRBD1. In germline, CDR1 is MDHEN, CDR2 SYDVKM. The CDR3 runs 15 residues. With 0 bases clipped from V and 8 bases from J, the junction kept 5 bases outside the gene matches. The CDR3 loop reads CASSLWQGQGHTIYF. CDR3 in DNA: TGTGCCAGCAGTTTATGGCAGGGACAGGGACACACCATATATTTT.